The 17 T cell receptor beta chains below all came from one sample that was sequenced in a study of cytomegalovirus exposure and HLA in healthy donors. A multiplex PCR was run with 60 Vbeta primers and 13 Jbeta primers. TCRdb's copy holds only in-frame clones and misses some; the assay was immunoSEQ multiplex PCR. The table includes under 200,000 clones, about four fifths detected once. Sequenced input: PBMCs. These receptors all come from a woman between 50 and 59 years old in good health and CMV-seropositive.

V usage is TRBV6-5 and J usage is TRBJ2-2; 11 bases agree with TRBD2. Germline loops: CDR1 MNHEY, CDR2 SVGAGI. The trim removed 4 bases at V and 7 bases at J, leaving 8 bases unmatched. CDR3 length equals 16 residues. For the CDR3, the DNA is TGTGCCAGCAGTTTCGTAGCGGGAGGGCTTGACGGGGAGCTGTTTTTT. The encoded protein is CASSFVAGGLDGELFF.

The chain has TRBV18 and TRBJ2-3, with 8 bases lining up with TRBD1. Losses at the gene ends were 2 bases for V and 3 bases for J; bases not matched to a gene: 4. CDR1 is KGHSH, CDR2 LQKENI, per germline. This CDR3 is built from 15 residues. The CDR3 region has the DNA TGTGCCAGCTCACCAGGACAGGGTAAAACAGATACGCAGTATTTT. Translated, it gives CASSPGQGKTDTQYF.

The chain combines TRBV19 with TRBJ2-5, with 12 bases that match TRBD2. CDR1 and CDR2 from the germline V gene are LNHDA and SQIVND (reference sequence). This CDR3 has 16 residues. Losses at the gene ends were 4 bases for V and 5 bases for J; bases not matched to a gene: 8. The CDR3 reads CASSTLLAGGLETQYF. The CDR3, as DNA: TGTGCCAGTAGTACCCTCCTAGCGGGAGGGCTGGAGACCCAGTACTTC.

This clone was detected a few times. The CDR3 spells CASSFFSGGGSTEAFF. The CDR3, as DNA: TGTGCCAGCAGCTTCTTCTCGGGGGGCGGTTCCACTGAAGCTTTCTTT. The rearrangement joins TRBV7-8 to TRBJ1-1; possible D gene TRBD1, 6 bases. Trimming pared 3 bases from V and 4 bases from J, leaving 18 bases between. There are 16 residues in the CDR3. CDR1 is SGHVS and CDR2 is FQNEAQ in the germline V gene.

The chain combines TRBV5-1 with TRBJ2-7; 7 bases match TRBD1. Germline V CDR1 and CDR2: SGHRS, YFSETQ. This CDR3 is 16 amino acids long. The J segment lost 2 bases and the V segment lost 2 bases, leaving 10 bases of the junction unmatched. The CDR3 sequence is CASSFSGQAKTYEQYF. CDR3 coding DNA: TGCGCCAGCAGCTTCTCCGGACAGGCTAAAACCTACGAGCAGTACTTC. Using reference TRBV5-1 and TRBJ2-7 for the parts outside the CDR3, the full variable domain is KAGVTQTPRYLIKTRGQQVTLSCSPISGHRSVSWYQQTPGQGLQFLFEYFSETQRNKGNFPGRFSGRQFSNSRSEMNVSTLELGDSALYLCASSFSGQAKTYEQYFGPGTRLTVT.

This clone has more than one count but fewer than ten. The chain carries TRBV7-6 and TRBJ2-7, with D perhaps TRBD2 (5 bases). Deletions cut 0 bases from V and 5 bases from J, with 11 bases between. Germline V gene sequence: CDR1 SGHVS, CDR2 FNYEAQ. This CDR3 has 14 amino acids. This CDR3 reads CASSLAPPGDEQYF. CDR3 sequence (DNA): TGTGCCAGCAGCTTAGCCCCACCCGGGGACGAGCAGTACTTC.

The genes are TRBV9 and TRBJ2-3, with 12 bases aligning to TRBD2. Per germline, CDR1 SGDLS and CDR2 YYNGEE. The CDR3 consists of 17 residues. V lost 0 bases, J lost 5 bases, and 7 bases stayed unmatched. The CDR3 DNA sequence: TGTGCCAGCAGCGTAGAGGAACTAGCGGGGGGAATAGATACGCAGTATTTT. Its translation is CASSVEELAGGIDTQYF.

The chain couples TRBV19 to TRBJ1-5; the D gene is possibly TRBD1 (5 bases). There are 13 residues in the CDR3. CDR1 LNHDA and CDR2 SQIVND come from the germline V gene (reference sequence). V was shortened by 6 bases and J by 4 bases, with 10 bases between the two germline ends. CDR3 bases: TGTGCCAGTAGGGCGGGGGGAAATCAGCCCCAGCATTTT. Its translation: CASRAGGNQPQHF.

There are a few counts of this clone. The chain employs TRBV15 and TRBJ1-5, with 8 bases aligning to TRBD1. CDR1 and CDR2 from the germline V gene are LNHNV and YYDKDF (reference sequence). CDR3 length: 16 residues. Unmatched junction bases numbered 7, after V lost 3 bases and J lost 3 bases. The CDR3 loop is CATSRAGGVYNQPQHF. The CDR3 nucleotides are TGTGCCACCAGCAGGGCAGGGGGCGTTTACAATCAGCCCCAGCATTTT.

The CDR3: CASSLGTLWRGEQFF. DNA of the CDR3: TGTGCCAGCAGCTTAGGCACCCTCTGGAGGGGTGAGCAGTTCTTC. The chain carries TRBV13 and TRBJ2-1; D is possibly TRBD2 (6 bases). CDR3 length equals 15 residues. The V end was cut by 0 bases, the J end by 9 bases, with 15 bases between. The germline V gene encodes CDR1 PRHDT and CDR2 FYEKMQ (reference sequence). The full variable domain, its missing parts supplied by reference TRBV13 and TRBJ2-1, is AAGVIQSPRHLIKEKRETATLKCYPIPRHDTVYWYQQGPGQDPQFLISFYEKMQSDKGSIPDRFSAQQFSDYHSELNMSSLELGDSALYFCASSLGTLWRGEQFFGPGTRLTVL.

In its sample, this clone was seen a few times. The gene calls are TRBV12-5 and TRBJ2-7; D is unclear. Trimming cost V 7 bases and J 3 bases, with 10 bases left between them. CDR3 length equals 12 residues. CDR1 is LGHNT and CDR2 is FRNRAP in the germline V gene. CDR3 loop: CASVPPNYEQYF. The CDR3 coding sequence is TGTGCTAGTGTCCCCCCCAACTACGAGCAGTACTTC.

As to this clone: Lacking the conserved final phenylalanine or tryptophan, this CDR3 likely reflects a read error. No DNA is shown, since the ends of the CDR3 on it are uncertain; the CDR3 is the one TCRdb lists. The rearrangement links TRBV6-6 to TRBJ1-2; no DNA check was done on the table's D call, TRBD1. The CDR3 has 14 amino acids, counting both end residues. Per the germline V gene, CDR1 is MNHNY and CDR2 is SVGAGI (reference sequence). CDR3 amino acids: CASSRNGGTASPSG.

The chain couples TRBV11-2 to TRBJ1-1, with D unclear. The CDR3 runs to 14 residues. V dropped 1 base and J dropped 4 bases, with 10 bases sitting between them. From germline, CDR1 is SGHAT and CDR2 FQNNGV. This CDR3 is CASSLGLTSTEAFF. The CDR3 DNA sequence: TGTGCCAGCAGCTTAGGACTCACGAGCACTGAAGCTTTCTTT.

This clone was seen a few times. The chain combines TRBV7-9 with TRBJ2-3; a possible D gene is TRBD2 (5 bases). Germline assignment: CDR1 SEHNR and CDR2 FQNEAQ (reference sequence). V was shortened by 3 bases and J by 1 base, with 11 bases between the two germline ends. The CDR3 runs 15 residues. The CDR3: CASSFRGLGTDTQYF. CDR3 sequence (DNA): TGTGCCAGCAGCTTCCGGGGTTTGGGCACAGATACGCAGTATTTT.

The rearrangement uses TRBV7-6 and TRBJ1-2; 7 bases agree with TRBD1. V lost 3 bases and J lost 8; bases outside the gene matches: 12. In germline, CDR1 is SGHVS, CDR2 FNYEAQ. The CDR3 is 15 amino acids. The CDR3 DNA is TGTGCCAGCAGCTTTGGAGGACAGGCGGCTAGGGGCTACACCTTC. Translated, it gives CASSFGGQAARGYTF.

The CDR3 coding sequence is TGCGCCAGCAGCTTGTTCCCGTACACCTACAATGAGCAGTTCTTC. Protein: CASSLFPYTYNEQFF. J is TRBJ2-1 and V is TRBV5-1; D gene unclear. The CDR3 length is 15 residues. Germline values: CDR1 SGHRS, CDR2 YFSETQ. Deletions cut 1 base from V and 2 bases from J, with 10 bases between.

The V and J genes are TRBV19 and TRBJ1-4; TRBD1 is a possible D gene (5 bases). V dropped 9 bases and J dropped 0 bases, with 11 bases sitting between them. This CDR3 is built from 14 residues. Germline V gene sequence: CDR1 LNHDA, CDR2 SQIVND (reference sequence). The CDR3, as DNA: TGTGCCAGCCGAGGGACTGCAACTAATGAAAAACTGTTTTTT. It yields the protein CASRGTATNEKLFF.